This TCR beta chain was captured in a study of preoperative IRX-2 immunotherapy in early breast cancer. This table comes from immunoSEQ multiplex PCR, and its TCRdb copy is limited to in-frame clones, with some not included. Here the sample spans about 98,000 clones, 86% being singletons. Treatment defined: preoperative locoregional IRX-2 cytokine immunotherapy. Preoperative locoregional IRX-2 cytokine immunotherapy was tested in the phase Ib source study. V lost 5 bases and J lost 7, with 10 bases in between. Germline V lookup: CDR1 SGDLS, CDR2 YYNGEE. This CDR3 has 12 amino acids. J is TRBJ1-5 and V is TRBV9; D is undetermined. The source material was tumor tissue, sampled after IRX-2 immunotherapy. The TCR sequence derives from a human donor with breast cancer. CDR3 coding DNA: TGTGCCAGCAGTTTAGTTCTGCAGCCCCAGCATTTT. Translating it yields CASSLVLQPQHF.